A selection of T cell receptor beta chains follows, all from one sample in a study of T cell changes during pregnancy in multiple sclerosis. TCRdb keeps only in-frame clones here, not all; method: immunoSEQ multiplex PCR. This table has approximately 30,000 clones, 87% appearing once. The sequencing here drew on CD8+ T cells from peripheral blood mononuclear cells, taken in the first trimester of pregnancy. These receptors were obtained from a female donor with multiple sclerosis, enrolled in a pregnancy study. CDR3s include the opening cysteine and the closing phenylalanine or tryptophan. A D gene is named only where the DNA matches it firmly. Where a row states a size, it is once, few, many or the class of an expanded clone; other rows omit it.

v_gene: TRBV14
d_gene: TRBD1
j_gene: TRBJ2-7
abundance: -
CDR3aa: CASSQEQGSSYEQYF
CDR3nt: TGTGCCAGCAGCCAAGAACAGGGGAGCTCCTACGAGCAGTACTTC

v_gene: TRBV11-2
d_gene: -
j_gene: TRBJ2-7
abundance: many
CDR3aa: CASSWTDQGLSDEQYF
CDR3nt: TGTGCCAGCAGCTGGACCGACCAGGGTTTATCGGACGAGCAGTACTTC

v_gene: TRBV6-5
d_gene: -
j_gene: TRBJ1-1
abundance: -
CDR3aa: CASRSGAEAFF
CDR3nt: TGTGCCAGCAGGTCCGGGGCTGAAGCTTTCTTT

v_gene: TRBV7-3
d_gene: -
j_gene: TRBJ2-1
abundance: few
CDR3aa: CASSLTGAYNEQFF
CDR3nt: TGTGCCAGCAGCTTAACTGGGGCTTACAATGAGCAGTTCTTC

v_gene: TRBV6-1
d_gene: TRBD1
j_gene: TRBJ2-5
abundance: -
CDR3aa: CASSDDAGGRETQYF
CDR3nt: TGTGCCAGCAGTGATGATGCAGGGGGACGAGAGACCCAGTACTTC

v_gene: TRBV30
d_gene: -
j_gene: TRBJ1-2
abundance: -
CDR3aa: CAWSTSTITSTVYGYTF
CDR3nt: TGTGCCTGGAGTACCTCAACCATAACCTCTACAGTTTATGGCTACACCTTC

v_gene: TRBV18
d_gene: -
j_gene: TRBJ1-1
abundance: few
CDR3aa: CASSPPDRQNTEAFF
CDR3nt: TGTGCCAGCTCACCGCCCGACAGGCAGAACACTGAAGCTTTCTTT

v_gene: TRBV27
d_gene: -
j_gene: TRBJ2-3
abundance: -
CDR3aa: CASSTGHTDTQYF
CDR3nt: TGTGCCAGCAGTACCGGACACACAGATACGCAGTATTTT

v_gene: TRBV27
d_gene: TRBD2
j_gene: TRBJ2-1
abundance: -
CDR3aa: CASSSLAGGPNEQFF
CDR3nt: TGTGCCAGCAGTTCACTAGCGGGGGGGCCAAATGAGCAGTTCTTC

v_gene: TRBV7-9
d_gene: TRBD1
j_gene: TRBJ1-2
abundance: -
CDR3aa: CASSVDRGQLSGYTF
CDR3nt: TGTGCCAGCAGCGTAGACAGGGGGCAGCTCTCTGGCTACACCTTC

v_gene: TRBV19
d_gene: -
j_gene: TRBJ2-7
abundance: -
CDR3aa: CASSSFPDTYEQYF
CDR3nt: TGTGCCAGTAGTTCGTTCCCCGACACCTACGAGCAGTACTTC

v_gene: TRBV5-4
d_gene: TRBD2
j_gene: TRBJ2-2
abundance: few
CDR3aa: CASSLRAGGPTGELFF
CDR3nt: TGTGCCAGCAGCTTGCGAGCGGGGGGGCCCACCGGGGAGCTGTTTTTT

v_gene: TRBV6-1
d_gene: -
j_gene: TRBJ1-2
abundance: once
CDR3aa: CASSEPGEANYGYTF
CDR3nt: TGTGCCAGCAGTGAACCAGGGGAAGCTAACTATGGCTACACCTTC

v_gene: TRBV5-4
d_gene: TRBD2
j_gene: TRBJ2-1
abundance: -
CDR3aa: CASSSQYPGTSGDNEQFF
CDR3nt: TGTGCCAGCAGCTCACAATACCCCGGAACTAGCGGAGACAATGAGCAGTTCTTC

v_gene: TRBV27
d_gene: -
j_gene: TRBJ1-1
abundance: -
CDR3aa: CASSLSAEEHTEAFF
CDR3nt: TGTGCCAGCAGTTTATCGGCGGAGGAACACACTGAAGCTTTCTTT

v_gene: TRBV2
d_gene: TRBD2
j_gene: TRBJ2-7
abundance: -
CDR3aa: CASRGSGAGGDNEQYF
CDR3nt: TGTGCCAGCAGGGGAAGCGGGGCGGGGGGAGACAACGAGCAGTACTTC

v_gene: TRBV2
d_gene: -
j_gene: TRBJ2-7
abundance: -
CDR3aa: CASTPRDMAYEQYF
CDR3nt: TGTGCCAGCACCCCCCGGGACATGGCCTACGAGCAGTACTTC

v_gene: TRBV5-1
d_gene: TRBD2
j_gene: TRBJ2-1
abundance: -
CDR3aa: CASDIKRGGYYYNEQFF
CDR3nt: TGCGCCAGCGATATTAAGCGGGGGGGATACTACTACAATGAGCAGTTCTTC

v_gene: TRBV15
d_gene: TRBD1
j_gene: TRBJ1-2
abundance: -
CDR3aa: CATSRDLYEVGTGIYGYTF
CDR3nt: TGTGCCACCAGCAGAGATCTTTATGAAGTCGGGACAGGGATTTATGGCTACACCTTC

v_gene: TRBV5-1
d_gene: TRBD1
j_gene: TRBJ2-3
abundance: -
CDR3aa: CANIKIPGQGPADTQYF
CDR3nt: TGCGCCAACATTAAAATTCCGGGACAGGGTCCCGCAGATACGCAGTATTTT

v_gene: TRBV15
d_gene: -
j_gene: TRBJ1-1
abundance: -
CDR3aa: CATSRGRGGVNTEAFF
CDR3nt: TGTGCCACCAGCAGAGGACGGGGAGGGGTGAACACTGAAGCTTTCTTT

v_gene: TRBV6-5
d_gene: TRBD1
j_gene: TRBJ2-7
abundance: -
CDR3aa: CASSYYRGEEQYF
CDR3nt: TGTGCCAGCAGTTACTACAGGGGGGAAGAGCAGTACTTC

v_gene: TRBV19
d_gene: -
j_gene: TRBJ2-3
abundance: many
CDR3aa: CATTAGHPSDTQYF
CDR3nt: TGTGCCACCACCGCAGGACACCCCTCAGATACGCAGTATTTT

v_gene: TRBV5-6
d_gene: TRBD1
j_gene: TRBJ1-2
abundance: -
CDR3aa: CASSSRDRGSGNGYTF
CDR3nt: TGTGCCAGCAGCTCGCGGGACAGGGGTAGTGGCAATGGCTACACCTTC

v_gene: TRBV2
d_gene: TRBD2
j_gene: TRBJ2-3
abundance: once
CDR3aa: CASSDPSGREGADTQYF
CDR3nt: TGTGCCAGCAGTGACCCCAGCGGGAGGGAAGGGGCAGATACGCAGTATTTT

v_gene: TRBV11-2
d_gene: TRBD1
j_gene: TRBJ2-1
abundance: -
CDR3aa: CASSSTGGLEQFF
CDR3nt: TGTGCCAGCAGTTCTACAGGGGGTCTTGAGCAGTTCTTC

v_gene: TRBV27
d_gene: TRBD1
j_gene: TRBJ1-2
abundance: -
CDR3aa: CASRLTGAQDYGYTF
CDR3nt: TGTGCCAGCAGATTAACAGGGGCGCAGGACTATGGCTACACCTTC

v_gene: TRBV11-2
d_gene: -
j_gene: TRBJ2-3
abundance: -
CDR3aa: CASSPIDSPDTDTQYF
CDR3nt: TGTGCCAGCAGCCCGATCGACTCACCCGACACAGATACGCAGTATTTT

v_gene: TRBV15
d_gene: -
j_gene: TRBJ2-2
abundance: -
CDR3aa: CATSSLVSGELFF
CDR3nt: TGTGCCACCAGCAGTTTAGTCTCTGGGGAGCTGTTTTTT

v_gene: TRBV4-3
d_gene: -
j_gene: TRBJ1-5
abundance: -
CDR3aa: CASSQDFRQVNQPQHF
CDR3nt: TGCGCCAGCAGCCAAGATTTCCGGCAGGTCAATCAGCCCCAGCATTTT

v_gene: TRBV27
d_gene: -
j_gene: TRBJ1-5
abundance: -
CDR3aa: CASSFLQDELHF
CDR3nt: TGTGCCAGCAGTTTCTTACAGGATGAGCTCCATTTT

v_gene: TRBV11-2
d_gene: TRBD1
j_gene: TRBJ2-6
abundance: -
CDR3aa: CASSAWPGQEPPGANVLTF
CDR3nt: TGTGCCAGCAGCGCCTGGCCGGGACAGGAGCCTCCTGGGGCCAACGTCCTGACTTTC

v_gene: TRBV19
d_gene: TRBD1
j_gene: TRBJ1-5
abundance: -
CDR3aa: CASSTTGADNQPQHF
CDR3nt: TGTGCCAGTAGTACGACAGGGGCGGACAATCAGCCCCAGCATTTT

v_gene: TRBV4-2
d_gene: -
j_gene: TRBJ2-3
abundance: few
CDR3aa: CASSQDPVTDTQYF
CDR3nt: TGTGCCAGCAGCCAAGATCCCGTCACAGATACGCAGTATTTT

v_gene: TRBV4-2
d_gene: -
j_gene: TRBJ2-3
abundance: -
CDR3aa: CASSQVISGPTDTQYF
CDR3nt: TGTGCCAGCAGCCAAGTTATCAGCGGGCCCACAGATACGCAGTATTTT

v_gene: TRBV11-2
d_gene: TRBD2
j_gene: TRBJ2-1
abundance: -
CDR3aa: CASSAAATGTSGEQFF
CDR3nt: TGTGCCAGCAGCGCAGCCGCGACCGGGACTAGCGGGGAGCAGTTCTTC

v_gene: TRBV13
d_gene: TRBD2
j_gene: TRBJ2-3
abundance: -
CDR3aa: CASRSTGTSYDTQYF
CDR3nt: TGTGCCAGCAGATCAACTGGGACTAGCTACGATACGCAGTATTTT

v_gene: TRBV7-6
d_gene: -
j_gene: TRBJ1-1
abundance: once
CDR3aa: CASSKSYRRRGGTEAFF
CDR3nt: TGTGCCAGCAGCAAAAGCTATCGGAGGAGGGGAGGCACTGAAGCTTTCTTT

v_gene: TRBV5-1
d_gene: TRBD1
j_gene: TRBJ2-3
abundance: -
CDR3aa: CASRPGQGGTDTQYF
CDR3nt: TGCGCCAGCAGGCCCGGACAGGGGGGCACAGATACGCAGTATTTT

v_gene: TRBV15
d_gene: -
j_gene: TRBJ2-2
abundance: -
CDR3aa: CATSRDSAGELFF
CDR3nt: TGTGCCACCAGCAGAGATAGCGCCGGGGAGCTGTTTTTT

v_gene: TRBV27
d_gene: TRBD2
j_gene: TRBJ2-1
abundance: once
CDR3aa: CASTLFSGTLKSYNEQFF
CDR3nt: TGTGCCAGCACCCTTTTTAGCGGGACACTTAAATCCTACAATGAGCAGTTCTTC

v_gene: TRBV29-1
d_gene: -
j_gene: TRBJ2-7
abundance: -
CDR3aa: CSVGWGEGYEQYF
CDR3nt: TGCAGCGTTGGTTGGGGAGAAGGGTACGAGCAGTACTTC

v_gene: TRBV10-3
d_gene: TRBD2
j_gene: TRBJ2-7
abundance: -
CDR3aa: CAISGGLAPTEQYF
CDR3nt: TGTGCCATCAGTGGAGGACTAGCGCCCACCGAGCAGTACTTC

v_gene: TRBV11-1
d_gene: TRBD1
j_gene: TRBJ2-7
abundance: -
CDR3aa: CASTPGQGYYEQYF
CDR3nt: TGTGCCAGCACCCCGGGACAGGGCTATTACGAGCAGTACTTC

v_gene: TRBV10-3
d_gene: TRBD2
j_gene: TRBJ2-5
abundance: -
CDR3aa: CAISESEGREETQYF
CDR3nt: TGTGCCATCAGTGAGTCGGAGGGGAGGGAAGAGACCCAGTACTTC

v_gene: TRBV27
d_gene: TRBD1
j_gene: TRBJ2-7
abundance: -
CDR3aa: CASSSPRTGKYEQYF
CDR3nt: TGTGCCAGCAGTTCACCTAGGACAGGAAAATACGAGCAGTACTTC

v_gene: TRBV6-6
d_gene: -
j_gene: TRBJ2-2
abundance: -
CDR3aa: CASSPRGTGELFF
CDR3nt: TGTGCCAGCAGCCCCCGAGGAACCGGGGAGCTGTTTTTT

v_gene: TRBV5-1
d_gene: -
j_gene: TRBJ1-1
abundance: medium-sized
CDR3aa: CASSLIFFVRTEAFF
CDR3nt: TGCGCCAGCAGCTTGATCTTCTTCGTTCGGACTGAAGCTTTCTTT

v_gene: TRBV4-1
d_gene: TRBD2
j_gene: TRBJ2-5
abundance: once
CDR3aa: CASSQAGLAGGPKTQYF
CDR3nt: TGCGCCAGCAGCCAAGCGGGACTAGCGGGAGGGCCAAAGACCCAGTACTTC

v_gene: TRBV27
d_gene: TRBD1
j_gene: TRBJ1-2
abundance: few
CDR3aa: CASSPLTGEMAF
CDR3nt: TGTGCCAGCAGTCCGTTGACAGGGGAGATGGCCTTC

v_gene: TRBV6-1
d_gene: -
j_gene: TRBJ2-7
abundance: -
CDR3aa: CASSGRGLAYEQYF
CDR3nt: TGTGCCAGCAGTGGGCGGGGGCTAGCCTACGAGCAGTACTTC

v_gene: TRBV7-8
d_gene: -
j_gene: TRBJ2-1
abundance: -
CDR3aa: CASSLAEGSDEQFF
CDR3nt: TGTGCCAGCAGCTTAGCGGAGGGCTCGGATGAGCAGTTCTTC

v_gene: TRBV14
d_gene: -
j_gene: TRBJ1-2
abundance: -
CDR3aa: CASSHPSGGSPEDYGYTF
CDR3nt: TGTGCCAGCAGCCATCCCTCGGGGGGTTCTCCGGAGGACTATGGCTACACCTTC